This T cell receptor beta chain originates from a study of CD8 T cells in ankylosing spondylitis. Findings of the study overall: Significant enrichment of disease-linked clones was reportedly seen in matched ankylosing spondylitis synovial fluid.

With regard to this clonotype: Its antigen is not known. Sequence at one end of the junction differs from germline and may be a read error.

The CDR3 has 16 residues. The germline V gene encodes CDR1 SQVTM and CDR2 ANQGSEA. Each CDR3 protein is one row after TCRdb ran MiXCR on the 5' RACE reads. The sample lists under 250,000 distinct CDR3 sequences, around 25% occurring once. This clonotype was obtained from a male donor with ankylosing spondylitis or in good health (not recorded which). The V call is TRBV29-1, the J call TRBJ2-1; 9 nucleotides match TRBD2. The sample taken for sequencing was blood, either unsorted or a sorted T cell fraction (not recorded which). CDR3 DNA: TGCAGCATTGAAGATAGACTAGCGGAACGGTACAATGAGCAGTTCTTC. Its translation: CSIEDRLAERYNEQFF.